The 29 T cell receptor beta chains below were found in one sample sequenced in a study of blood T cell repertoires in COVID-19. Here immunoSEQ multiplex PCR was the method, and the copy in TCRdb shows in-frame clones only, minus some. The table records 150,000 to 200,000 clones, roughly nine tenths of them present only once. Material: peripheral blood. Receptors were obtained from a man aged 65 to 79 with active or convalescent COVID-19.

This clone was found a few times. This rearrangement joins TRBV7-2 to TRBJ1-4; a possible D gene is TRBD1 (5 bases). V lost 5 bases, J lost 0 bases, and 16 bases lay in between. Germline CDR1 reads SGHTA; CDR2 reads FQGNSA. The CDR3 runs to 17 residues. CDR3 sequence reads: CASSLQGGPSTNEKLFF. The CDR3 DNA sequence: TGTGCCAGCAGCCTTCAGGGAGGCCCGTCAACTAATGAAAAACTGTTTTTT.

This clone was counted a single time. The chain links TRBV18 to TRBJ2-5; no firm D call. Germline V gives CDR1 KGHSH, CDR2 LQKENI. The V end was cut by 2 bases, the J end by 2 bases, with 9 bases between. CDR3 length: 14 amino acids. CDR3 DNA sequence: TGTGCCAGCTCACCATCGGTACAGCAAGAGACCCAGTACTTC. It specifies CASSPSVQQETQYF.

The chain uses TRBV5-1 and TRBJ2-7; TRBD2 matches at 11 bases. J lost 4 bases, V lost 4 bases, and 4 bases had no gene match. Germline CDR1 SGHRS, CDR2 YFSETQ. The CDR3 is 14 amino acids. The CDR3 here is CASSPGTSGYEQYF. The CDR3 DNA follows: TGCGCCAGCAGCCCCGGGACTAGCGGTTACGAGCAGTACTTC.

The chain links TRBV5-1 to TRBJ2-6; perhaps TRBD2 as D (6 bases). Germline V gives CDR1 SGHRS, CDR2 YFSETQ. The CDR3 consists of 18 residues. V gave up 5 bases and J gave up 0 bases, with 18 bases separating them. The CDR3 DNA reads as TGCGCCAGCAGTTTCGGGGGTTCCACCGCCTCTGGGGCCAACGTCCTGACTTTC. Its protein is CASSFGGSTASGANVLTF. Full variable domain (missing parts from reference TRBV5-1 and TRBJ2-6): KAGVTQTPRYLIKTRGQQVTLSCSPISGHRSVSWYQQTPGQGLQFLFEYFSETQRNKGNFPGRFSGRQFSNSRSEMNVSTLELGDSALYLCASSFGGSTASGANVLTFGAGSRLTVL.

This sequence joins TRBV29-1 and TRBJ1-6, with 8 positions matching TRBD1. J lost 8 bases, V lost 4 bases, and 4 bases had no gene match. CDR3 length: 13 residues. Germline V lookup: CDR1 SQVTM, CDR2 ANQGSEA. The CDR3 sequence: CSVGQGKDSPLHF. CDR3 nucleotide sequence: TGCAGCGTTGGACAGGGGAAGGATTCACCCCTCCACTTT. The whole variable domain, remainder taken from reference TRBV29-1 and TRBJ1-6, is SAVISQKPSRDICQRGTSLTIQCQVDSQVTMMFWYRQQPGQSLTLIATANQGSEATYESGFVIDKFPISRPNLTFSTLTVSNMSPEDSSIYLCSVGQGKDSPLHFGNGTRLTVT.

This sequence joins TRBV6-2 or TRBV6-3 and TRBJ1-2, with D unresolved. The CDR3 contains 13 residues. CDR1 and CDR2 from the germline V gene are MNHEY and SVGEGT. The V gene lost 4 bases and the J gene lost 5 bases, with 11 bases spanning the gap. Here the CDR3 reads CASSSLQQYGYTF. CDR3 in DNA: TGTGCCAGCAGTTCCCTTCAACAGTATGGCTACACCTTC.

The chain links TRBV18 to TRBJ1-2, with 10 bases aligning to TRBD1. The CDR3 consists of 17 residues. The germline V gene has CDR1 KGHSH and CDR2 LQKENI. V shed 2 bases and J 3 bases; nucleotides not matched to a gene: 9. The CDR3 DNA is TGTGCCAGCTCACCAGTTAATTTGGACAGGGGGGACTATGGCTACACCTTC. The encoded protein is CASSPVNLDRGDYGYTF. Based on the CDR3 plus reference TRBV18 and TRBJ1-2, the full variable domain is NAGVMQNPRHLVRRRGQEARLRCSPMKGHSHVYWYRQLPEEGLKFMVYLQKENIIDESGMPKERFSAEFPKEGPSILRIQQVVRGDSAAYFCASSPVNLDRGDYGYTFGSGTRLTVV.

This chain joins TRBV7-9 and TRBJ1-3; D is unclear. The length of the CDR3 is 16 residues. Germline V lookup: CDR1 SEHNR, CDR2 FQNEAQ (reference sequence). Trimming shortened V by 3 bases and J by 0 bases, and 12 bases separated the two germline ends. Written as DNA, the CDR3 is TGTGCCAGCAGCTTCGGACTCGCGAGCTCTGGAAACACCATATATTTT. Translation gives CASSFGLASSGNTIYF. Full variable domain (missing parts from reference TRBV7-9 and TRBJ1-3): DTGVSQNPRHKITKRGQNVTFRCDPISEHNRLYWYRQTLGQGPEFLTYFQNEAQLEKSRLLSDRFSAERPKGSFSTLEIQRTEQGDSAMYLCASSFGLASSGNTIYFGEGSWLTVV.

This chain joins TRBV6-5 and TRBJ2-7; a possible D gene is TRBD2 (5 bases). V was cut by 5 bases and J by 6 bases, with 14 bases left in between. The CDR3 totals 13 residues. CDR1 is MNHEY and CDR2 is SVGAGI in the germline V gene. The CDR3 DNA reads TGTGCCAGCAGTAGTCCGGGCGAGGGCGAGCAGTACTTC. As protein: CASSSPGEGEQYF.

The chain recombines TRBV9 with TRBJ2-2, with 8 bases that match TRBD2. V lost 9 bases, J lost 1 base, and 2 bases stayed unmatched. Germline V CDR1 and CDR2: SGDLS, YYNGEE. The CDR3 extends over 13 amino acids. The CDR3 here is CATGGENTGELFF. DNA for the CDR3: TGTGCCACCGGGGGGGAGAACACCGGGGAGCTGTTTTTT.

The chain employs TRBV19 and TRBJ1-1; D unclear. Germline lookup yields CDR1 LNHDA and CDR2 SQIVND (reference sequence). This CDR3 is 12 amino acids long. V shed 5 bases and J shed 9 bases, with 13 bases lying between them. The CDR3 protein is CASSPREGQAFF. The CDR3 DNA follows: TGTGCCAGTAGTCCACGCGAGGGTCAAGCTTTCTTT.

V gene TRBV7-3 combines with J gene TRBJ2-1; no clear D gene. V was cut by 2 bases and J by 4 bases, with 12 bases left in between. CDR1 and CDR2 (germline): SGHTA, FQGTGA. This CDR3 spans 15 amino acids. In DNA form, the CDR3 reads TGTGCCAGCAGCTTAGTCCGGGTAGAATACAATGAGCAGTTCTTC. Translating gives CASSLVRVEYNEQFF.

The J gene is TRBJ1-5, the V gene TRBV6-5; D perhaps matches TRBD1 (6 bases). The CDR3 runs 15 residues. CDR1 and CDR2 from the germline V gene are MNHEY and SVGAGI. V gave up 4 bases and J gave up 6 bases, with 16 bases separating them. The CDR3: CASSSMGRGGQPQHF. CDR3 nucleotide sequence: TGTGCCAGCAGTTCCATGGGCAGGGGCGGTCAGCCCCAGCATTTT.

This clone was seen a few times. The chain employs TRBV7-3 and TRBJ1-2, with D possibly TRBD1 on 6 matching bases. Trimming stripped 0 bases from V and 5 bases from J, with 13 bases between. The CDR3 length is 15 residues. From germline, CDR1 is SGHTA and CDR2 FQGTGA. This CDR3 reads CASSLTPGQEYGYTF. The DNA for the CDR3 is TGTGCCAGCAGCTTAACTCCGGGACAAGAGTATGGCTACACCTTC.

The gene calls are TRBV5-1 and TRBJ1-3; 7 bases agree with TRBD1. With V trimmed by 4 bases and J by 0 bases, 4 bases remained unmatched. Germline V CDR1 and CDR2: SGHRS, YFSETQ. This CDR3 is 15 amino acids long. CDR3 in amino acids: CASSRDSDSGNTIYF. The CDR3 DNA follows: TGCGCCAGCAGCCGGGACAGCGACTCTGGAAACACCATATATTTT.

The J gene is TRBJ1-4, the V gene TRBV18; TRBD1 is a possible D gene (6 bases). Looked up from germline, CDR1 is KGHSH and CDR2 is LQKENI. The CDR3 is 14 amino acids. Trimming removed 0 bases from V and 5 bases from J, with 7 bases in between. DNA for the CDR3: TGTGCCAGCTCACCACCAACAGGGAATGAAAAACTGTTTTTT. Protein: CASSPPTGNEKLFF. Complete variable domain (other parts from reference TRBV18 and TRBJ1-4): NAGVMQNPRHLVRRRGQEARLRCSPMKGHSHVYWYRQLPEEGLKFMVYLQKENIIDESGMPKERFSAEFPKEGPSILRIQQVVRGDSAAYFCASSPPTGNEKLFFGSGTQLSVL.

The chain joins TRBV18 to TRBJ1-1, with 8 bases aligning to TRBD1. J lost 5 bases, V lost 6 bases, and 11 bases had no gene match. CDR1 is KGHSH, CDR2 LQKENI, per germline. The CDR3 runs 15 residues. For the CDR3, the DNA is TGTGCCAGCTCGCGCCGGACAGGGCAGGGGACTGAAGCTTTCTTT. It specifies CASSRRTGQGTEAFF.

The rearrangement joins TRBV10-3 to TRBJ1-5, with TRBD1 as a possible D gene (5 bases). Germline V lookup: CDR1 ENHRY, CDR2 SYGVKD. The V and J ends lost 2 bases and 3 bases respectively, with 14 bases between them. The CDR3 consists of 16 residues. The CDR3: CAISEGTGGDNQPQHF. CDR3 bases: TGTGCCATCAGTGAGGGGACGGGAGGGGACAATCAGCCCCAGCATTTT.

This clone was seen a few times. The rearrangement joins TRBV28 to TRBJ2-7; 13 bases align to TRBD2. Germline V lookup: CDR1 MDHEN, CDR2 SYDVKM. The junction had 14 bases not matched to a gene; V was cut back by 8 bases and J by 4 bases. The CDR3 loop spans 17 amino acids. CDR3 bases: TGTGCCAGCTCCGGACTAGCGGGAGTCCCGATCGCGTACGAGCAGTACTTC. Translated, it gives CASSGLAGVPIAYEQYF.

This chain connects TRBV11-2 to TRBJ1-6; D remains unclear. The germline V gene encodes CDR1 SGHAT and CDR2 FQNNGV. The V end lost 1 base, the J end lost 7 bases, and 5 bases lay between the germline ends. The CDR3 runs to 13 residues. The CDR3 region is CASSLVGNSPLHF. Here the CDR3 DNA reads TGTGCCAGCAGCTTAGTCGGGAATTCACCCCTCCACTTT.

V is TRBV2 and J is TRBJ2-5, with D unresolved. This CDR3 contains 14 residues. Germline V gene lookup returns CDR1 SNHLY and CDR2 FYNNEI. Between the trimmed V and J ends, which lost 4 bases and 3 bases, there was a span of 12 bases. As DNA, the CDR3 is TGTGCCAGCAGTGCGTCCCACTTCGAAGAGACCCAGTACTTC. Translation gives CASSASHFEETQYF.

This clone occurred once. The chain employs TRBV28 and TRBJ1-2, with unresolved D. Germline V gives CDR1 MDHEN, CDR2 SYDVKM. CDR3 size: 13 residues. Trimming took off 7 bases at V and 5 bases at J, with 14 bases between the two ends. The CDR3 loop is CASTWTGEYGYTF. Here the CDR3 DNA reads TGTGCCAGCACCTGGACGGGAGAATATGGCTACACCTTC.

The chain's CDR3 is CASSSWTGTNTEAFF. DNA for the CDR3: TGTGCCAGCAGTTCTTGGACAGGGACGAACACTGAAGCTTTCTTT. The V and J genes are TRBV28 and TRBJ1-1, with TRBD1 matching over 8 bases. Looked up from germline, CDR1 is MDHEN and CDR2 is SYDVKM. The ends lost 4 bases at V and 1 base at J; junction bases unmatched: 5. This CDR3 region has 15 residues.

The chain joins TRBV5-1 to TRBJ1-1, with TRBD1 matching 7 bases. This CDR3 comprises 15 residues. V dropped 2 bases and J dropped 4; count of bases not matched to a gene: 8. Germline CDR1 reads SGHRS; CDR2 reads YFSETQ. CDR3: CASSLIQQGTTEAFF. The CDR3 region has the DNA TGCGCCAGCAGCTTAATCCAACAGGGGACCACTGAAGCTTTCTTT.

This chain links TRBV9 with TRBJ2-1, with 7 bases that match TRBD2. V dropped 4 bases and J dropped 1; count of bases not matched to a gene: 5. The CDR3 has 15 residues. Germline CDR1 reads SGDLS; CDR2 reads YYNGEE. CDR3 in amino acids: CASSSRGGSYNEQFF. CDR3 coding DNA: TGTGCCAGCAGCTCCCGCGGGGGATCCTACAATGAGCAGTTCTTC.

The gene calls are TRBV6-6 and TRBJ1-2; 11 bases are shared with TRBD1. Germline-derived CDR1 and CDR2 are MNHNY and SVGAGI (reference sequence). CDR3 length: 17 residues. The V gene end was trimmed by 5 bases and the J gene end by 2 bases; junction bases not matched to a gene: 10. The CDR3 spells CASSPRTGGFFNYGYTF. The CDR3 nucleotides read TGTGCCAGCAGTCCGCGGACAGGGGGCTTTTTCAACTATGGCTACACCTTC.

V is TRBV5-1 and J is TRBJ1-4; 7 nucleotides match TRBD1. The germline V gene encodes CDR1 SGHRS and CDR2 YFSETQ. The length of the CDR3 is 15 residues. The trim removed 0 bases at V and 8 bases at J, leaving 7 bases unmatched. In nucleotides, the CDR3 is TGCGCCAGCAGCTTGGGGGACAGTCTTTTCGAAAAACTGTTTTTT. Its protein is CASSLGDSLFEKLFF.

This clone came up a few times. This chain links TRBV12-3 or TRBV12-4 with TRBJ2-1; weak D call: TRBD2 (5 bases). The CDR3 totals 13 residues. Deletions cut 8 bases from V and 6 bases from J, with 14 bases between. The CDR3 DNA reads TGTGCCAGCTGTGTCCTAGCAGGCAATGAGCAGTTCTTC. Translating gives CASCVLAGNEQFF.

The chain recombines TRBV11-2 with TRBJ2-5, with TRBD2 matching over 10 bases. Germline CDR1 and CDR2: SGHAT and FQNNGV. The CDR3 totals 16 residues. V trimming: 5 bases; J trimming: 5 bases; junction bases outside the gene matches: 11. CDR3 protein: CASSGASGRYRETQYF. CDR3 sequence (DNA): TGTGCCAGCAGCGGCGCTAGCGGGAGATATCGTGAGACCCAGTACTTC.